This T cell receptor beta chain was identified during a study of cytomegalovirus exposure and HLA in healthy donors. Overall study findings and caveats: Most subjects' HLA-A and HLA-B alleles were reportedly predicted from TCR beta sequences.

Amplification used 60 Vbeta primers and 13 Jbeta primers. In the original workflow: In a later analysis, tens of millions of unique TCR beta chains included roughly 11 million shared by two or more donors. Using immunoSEQ multiplex PCR, the repertoire was profiled, and TCRdb retains in-frame clones only, with some absent. That table gives V, J and clone size, and the DNA gave D and trimming. The data hold 150,000 to 200,000 clones, with roughly 87% observed a single time. Of note for this clone: Antigen specificity is unknown.

The CDR3 totals 15 residues. Germline V gene sequence: CDR1 SGHAT, CDR2 FQNNGV. The V gene end was trimmed by 6 bases and the J gene end by 6 bases; junction bases not matched to a gene: 7. Sequencing was done on a sample of PBMCs. The origin of this receptor is a girl in the first two years of life in good health and CMV-seronegative. The chain has TRBV11-2 and TRBJ2-1; 11 positions match TRBD2. The CDR3 DNA reads TGTGCCAGCAGACCACTAGCGGGAGCTGGCAATGAGCAGTTCTTC. It is translated as CASRPLAGAGNEQFF. Combining the CDR3 with reference TRBV11-2 and TRBJ2-1 gives the whole variable domain EAGVAQSPRYKIIEKRQSVAFWCNPISGHATLYWYQQILGQGPKLLIQFQNNGVVDDSQLPKDRFSAERLKGVDSTLKIQPAKLEDSAVYLCASRPLAGAGNEQFFGPGTRLTVL.